Listed below are T cell receptor beta chains from one sample, sequenced in a study of shared clonotypes between healthy human individuals. Sequencing was performed with immunoSEQ multiplex PCR; in TCRdb, only in-frame clones are kept and a portion is missing. The top ten hold 20% to 30% of the sample, which has under 1 million clones, nearly 95% seen once. What was sequenced was naive CD8+ T cells sorted from blood. The receptors here all came from a man aged 25 to 40 in good health. Each CDR3 is given with its conserved first and last residue. A D gene is named only where the DNA matches it firmly. For some rows the clone size is stated as once, few or many, or as a class when expanded; others skip it.

abundance | j_gene | len | d_gene | v_gene | CDR3aa | CDR3nt
. | TRBJ1-1 | 16 | TRBD1 | TRBV4-1 | CASSQRTGVMNTEAFF | TGCGCCAGCAGCCAACGGACAGGTGTCATGAACACTGAAGCTTTCTTT
once | TRBJ1-1 | 14 | TRBD1 | TRBV5-1 | CASSLGDRATEAFF | TGCGCCAGCAGCTTGGGGGACAGGGCCACTGAAGCTTTCTTT
. | TRBJ1-3 | 16 | . | TRBV28 | CASREGSSSSGNTIYF | TGTGCCAGCAGGGAGGGCAGTAGTAGCTCTGGAAACACCATATATTTT
once | TRBJ1-1 | 17 | . | TRBV29-1 | CSVEGWEGAGMNTEAFF | TGCAGCGTTGAAGGTTGGGAAGGGGCTGGGATGAACACTGAAGCTTTCTTT
few | TRBJ1-5 | 14 | TRBD1 | TRBV10-2 | CASRTGSSNQPQHF | TGCGCCAGCCGGACAGGCAGTTCCAATCAGCCCCAGCATTTT
. | TRBJ1-2 | 15 | . | TRBV28 | CASSSLSWSVNGYTF | TGTGCCAGCAGCTCCCTTAGTTGGAGCGTAAATGGCTACACCTTC
. | TRBJ2-1 | 14 | TRBD2 | TRBV29-1 | CSLVTSGSYNEQFF | TGCAGCCTTGTTACTAGCGGCTCCTACAATGAGCAGTTCTTC
. | TRBJ2-1 | 15 | TRBD2 | TRBV27 | CASSFGGRGYNEQFF | TGTGCCAGCAGTTTCGGCGGGAGGGGGTACAATGAGCAGTTCTTC
. | TRBJ2-5 | 13 | . | TRBV11-2 | CASRVGGGETQYF | TGTGCCTCCCGTGTAGGGGGAGGAGAGACCCAGTACTTC
few | TRBJ2-7 | 15 | TRBD2 | TRBV6-6 | CASSYPASGAHEQYF | TGTGCCAGCAGCTACCCGGCTAGCGGGGCCCACGAGCAGTACTTC